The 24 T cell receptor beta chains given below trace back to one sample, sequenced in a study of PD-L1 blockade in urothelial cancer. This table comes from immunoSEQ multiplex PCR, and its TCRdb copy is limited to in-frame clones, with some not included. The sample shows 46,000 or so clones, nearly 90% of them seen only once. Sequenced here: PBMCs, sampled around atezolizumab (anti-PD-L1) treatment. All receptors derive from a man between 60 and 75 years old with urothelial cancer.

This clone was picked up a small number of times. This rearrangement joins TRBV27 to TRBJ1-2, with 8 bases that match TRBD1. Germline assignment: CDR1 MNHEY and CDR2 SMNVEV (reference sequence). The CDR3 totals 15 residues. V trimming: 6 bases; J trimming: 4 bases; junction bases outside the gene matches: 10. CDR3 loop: CASRRNVGTGYGYTF. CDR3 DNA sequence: TGTGCCAGCAGACGGAACGTCGGGACAGGCTATGGCTACACCTTC.

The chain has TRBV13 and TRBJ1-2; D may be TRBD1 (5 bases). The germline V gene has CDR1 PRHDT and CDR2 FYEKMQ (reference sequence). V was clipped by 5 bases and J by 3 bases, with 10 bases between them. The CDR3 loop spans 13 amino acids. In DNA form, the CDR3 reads TGTGCCAGCAGCCAGGGTTTTGACTATGGCTACACCTTC. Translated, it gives CASSQGFDYGYTF.

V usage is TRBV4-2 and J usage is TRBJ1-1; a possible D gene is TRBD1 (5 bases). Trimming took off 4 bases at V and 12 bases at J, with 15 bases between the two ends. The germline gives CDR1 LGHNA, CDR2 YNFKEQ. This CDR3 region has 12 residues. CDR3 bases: TGTGCCAGCAGCCGGACCAGACAGATACCTTTCTTT. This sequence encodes CASSRTRQIPFF.

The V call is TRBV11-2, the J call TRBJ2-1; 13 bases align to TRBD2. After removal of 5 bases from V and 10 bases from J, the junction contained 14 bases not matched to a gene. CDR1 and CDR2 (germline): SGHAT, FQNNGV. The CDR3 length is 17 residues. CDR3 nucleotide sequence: TGTGCCAGCAGCCCTTTCTCCCTCACTAGCGGGGGGGTGGAGCAGTTCTTC. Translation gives CASSPFSLTSGGVEQFF.

The CDR3 DNA reads as TGTGCCAGCAGCTTAGCAGCCCTGAACACTGAAGCTTTCTTT. Translating gives CASSLAALNTEAFF. J is TRBJ1-1 and V is TRBV7-9, with unresolved D. This CDR3 comprises 14 residues. Trimming cost V 0 bases and J 0 bases, with 5 bases left between them. Per the germline V gene, CDR1 is SEHNR and CDR2 is FQNEAQ (reference sequence).

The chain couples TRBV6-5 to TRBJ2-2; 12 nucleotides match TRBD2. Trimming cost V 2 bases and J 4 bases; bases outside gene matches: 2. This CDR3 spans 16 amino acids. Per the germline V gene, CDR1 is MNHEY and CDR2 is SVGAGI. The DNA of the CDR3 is TGTGCCAGCAGTTACGGACTAGCGGGACCCACCGGGGAGCTGTTTTTT. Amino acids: CASSYGLAGPTGELFF.

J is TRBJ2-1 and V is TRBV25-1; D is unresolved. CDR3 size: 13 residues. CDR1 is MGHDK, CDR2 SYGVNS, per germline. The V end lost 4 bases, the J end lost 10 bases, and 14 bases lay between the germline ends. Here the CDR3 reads CASSGGVLTEQFF. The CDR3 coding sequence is TGTGCCAGCAGTGGAGGAGTCCTAACCGAGCAGTTCTTC.

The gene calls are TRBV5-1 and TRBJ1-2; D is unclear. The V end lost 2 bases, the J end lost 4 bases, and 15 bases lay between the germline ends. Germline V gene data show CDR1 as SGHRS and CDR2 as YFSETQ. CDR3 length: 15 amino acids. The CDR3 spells CASSLSIQSGYGYTF. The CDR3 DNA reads TGCGCCAGCAGCTTATCAATCCAGTCTGGCTATGGCTACACCTTC.

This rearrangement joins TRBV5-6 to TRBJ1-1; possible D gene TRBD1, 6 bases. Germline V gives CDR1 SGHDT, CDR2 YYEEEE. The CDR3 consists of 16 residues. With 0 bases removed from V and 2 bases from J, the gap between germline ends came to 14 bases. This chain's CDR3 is CASSLASGGPNTEAFF. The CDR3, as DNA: TGTGCCAGCAGCTTGGCCTCCGGGGGGCCCAACACTGAAGCTTTCTTT.

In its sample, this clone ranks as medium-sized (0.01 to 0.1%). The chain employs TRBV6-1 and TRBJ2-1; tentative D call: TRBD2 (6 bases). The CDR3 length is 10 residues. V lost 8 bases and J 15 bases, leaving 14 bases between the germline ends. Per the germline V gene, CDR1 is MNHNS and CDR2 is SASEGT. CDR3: CASFEGRGFF. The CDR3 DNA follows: TGTGCCAGCTTTGAGGGGCGGGGGTTCTTC.

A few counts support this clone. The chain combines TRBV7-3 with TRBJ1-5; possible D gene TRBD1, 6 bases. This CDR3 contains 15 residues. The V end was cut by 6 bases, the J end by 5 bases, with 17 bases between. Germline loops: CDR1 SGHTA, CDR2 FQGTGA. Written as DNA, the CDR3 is TGTGCCAGCAGTTTGAACAGGGAGAGAGATCAGCCCCAGCATTTT. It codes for CASSLNRERDQPQHF. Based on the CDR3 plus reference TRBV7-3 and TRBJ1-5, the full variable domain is GAGVSQTPSNKVTEKGKYVELRCDPISGHTALYWYRQSLGQGPEFLIYFQGTGAADDSGLPNDRFFAVRPEGSVSTLKIQRTERGDSAVYLCASSLNRERDQPQHFGDGTRLSIL.

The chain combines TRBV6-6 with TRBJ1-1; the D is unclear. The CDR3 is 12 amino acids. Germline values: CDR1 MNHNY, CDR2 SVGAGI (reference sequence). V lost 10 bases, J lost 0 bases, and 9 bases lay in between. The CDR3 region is CATTDMNTEAFF. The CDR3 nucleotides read TGTGCCACCACCGACATGAACACTGAAGCTTTCTTT.

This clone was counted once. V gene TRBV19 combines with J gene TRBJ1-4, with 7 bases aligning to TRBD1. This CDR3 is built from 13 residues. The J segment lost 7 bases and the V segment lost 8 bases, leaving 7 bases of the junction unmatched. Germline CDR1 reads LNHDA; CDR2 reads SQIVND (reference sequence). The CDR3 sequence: CASRQGEFEKLFF. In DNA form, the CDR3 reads TGTGCCAGTCGACAGGGAGAATTTGAAAAACTGTTTTTT.

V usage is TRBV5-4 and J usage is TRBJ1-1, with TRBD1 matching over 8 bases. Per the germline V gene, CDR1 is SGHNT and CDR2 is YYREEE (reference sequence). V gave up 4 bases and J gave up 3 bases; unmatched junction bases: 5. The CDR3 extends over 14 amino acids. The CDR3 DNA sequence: TGTGCCAGCAGCCCGGGACAGGCCTACACTGAAGCTTTCTTT. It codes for CASSPGQAYTEAFF.

The CDR3 loop is CASSEPPSGGTYEQYF. The CDR3 nucleotides read TGTGCCAGCAGTGAGCCGCCGAGCGGGGGGACCTACGAGCAGTACTTC. The chain combines TRBV2 with TRBJ2-7, with TRBD2 identical over 9 bases. The V gene end was trimmed by 3 bases and the J gene end by 2 bases; junction bases not matched to a gene: 8. Germline values: CDR1 SNHLY, CDR2 FYNNEI. This CDR3 has 16 residues.

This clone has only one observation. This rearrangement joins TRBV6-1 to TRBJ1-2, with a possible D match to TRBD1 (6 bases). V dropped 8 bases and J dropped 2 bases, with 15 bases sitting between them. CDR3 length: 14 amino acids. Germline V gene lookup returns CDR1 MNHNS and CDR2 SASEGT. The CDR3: CASLPNRVNYGYTF. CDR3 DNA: TGTGCCAGCTTACCAAACAGGGTGAACTATGGCTACACCTTC.

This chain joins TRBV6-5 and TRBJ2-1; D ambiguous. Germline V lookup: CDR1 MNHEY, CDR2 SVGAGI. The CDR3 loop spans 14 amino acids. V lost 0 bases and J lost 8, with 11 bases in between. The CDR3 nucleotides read TGTGCCAGCAGTTACTCGGCGGCCCTCGATGAGCAGTTCTTC. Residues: CASSYSAALDEQFF.

The CDR3 sequence is CASSTGPTDTQYF. The CDR3 DNA follows: TGTGCCAGTAGCACAGGGCCCACAGATACGCAGTATTTT. This chain connects TRBV11-2 to TRBJ2-3; D is possibly TRBD1 (6 bases). Germline loops: CDR1 SGHAT, CDR2 FQNNGV. Trimming pared 9 bases from V and 2 bases from J, leaving 12 bases between. The length of the CDR3 is 13 residues.

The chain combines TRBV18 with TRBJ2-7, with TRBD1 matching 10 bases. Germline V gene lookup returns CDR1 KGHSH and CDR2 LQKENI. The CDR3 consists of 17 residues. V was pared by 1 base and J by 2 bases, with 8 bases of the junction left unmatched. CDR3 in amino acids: CASSPRTGGVGAYEQYF. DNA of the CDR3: TGTGCCAGCTCACCACGGACAGGGGGAGTGGGGGCCTACGAGCAGTACTTC. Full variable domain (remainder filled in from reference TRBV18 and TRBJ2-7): NAGVMQNPRHLVRRRGQEARLRCSPMKGHSHVYWYRQLPEEGLKFMVYLQKENIIDESGMPKERFSAEFPKEGPSILRIQQVVRGDSAAYFCASSPRTGGVGAYEQYFGPGTRLTVT.

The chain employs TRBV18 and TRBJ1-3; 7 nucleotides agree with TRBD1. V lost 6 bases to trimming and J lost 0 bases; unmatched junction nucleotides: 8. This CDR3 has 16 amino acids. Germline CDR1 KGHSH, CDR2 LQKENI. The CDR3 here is CASSLTGDNSGNTIYF. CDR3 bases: TGTGCCAGCTCCCTCACAGGGGACAACTCTGGAAACACCATATATTTT.

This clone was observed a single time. As DNA, the CDR3 is TGTGCCAGCAGTTCAGCAGGGGGAGCAACTAATGAAAAACTGTTTTTT. Encoded protein: CASSSAGGATNEKLFF. The chain has TRBV28 and TRBJ1-4; 7 nucleotides match TRBD1. CDR3 size: 16 residues. Germline-derived CDR1 and CDR2 are MDHEN and SYDVKM. V shed 4 bases, J shed 0 bases, and the junction held 5 bases outside the gene matches.

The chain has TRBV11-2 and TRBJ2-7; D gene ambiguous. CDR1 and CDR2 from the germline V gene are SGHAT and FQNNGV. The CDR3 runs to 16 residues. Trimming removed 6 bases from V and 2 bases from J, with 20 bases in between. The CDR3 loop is CASSYPSSLETYEQYF. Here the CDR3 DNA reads TGTGCCAGCAGTTACCCCTCCTCACTTGAGACCTACGAGCAGTACTTC.

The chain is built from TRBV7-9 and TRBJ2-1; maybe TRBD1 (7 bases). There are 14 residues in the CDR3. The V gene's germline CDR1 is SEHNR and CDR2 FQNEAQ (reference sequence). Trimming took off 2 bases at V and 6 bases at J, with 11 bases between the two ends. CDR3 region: CASSLLQGGNEQFF. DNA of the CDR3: TGTGCCAGCAGCTTACTCCAGGGGGGCAATGAGCAGTTCTTC. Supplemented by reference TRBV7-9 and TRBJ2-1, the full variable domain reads DTGVSQNPRHKITKRGQNVTFRCDPISEHNRLYWYRQTLGQGPEFLTYFQNEAQLEKSRLLSDRFSAERPKGSFSTLEIQRTEQGDSAMYLCASSLLQGGNEQFFGPGTRLTVL.

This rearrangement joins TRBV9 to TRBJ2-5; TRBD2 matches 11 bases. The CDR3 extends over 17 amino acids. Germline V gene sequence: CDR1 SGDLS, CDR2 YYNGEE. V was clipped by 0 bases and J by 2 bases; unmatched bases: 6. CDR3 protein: CASSVGRLAGGQETQYF. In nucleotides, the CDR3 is TGTGCCAGCAGCGTAGGGCGGCTAGCGGGGGGTCAAGAGACCCAGTACTTC.